This T cell receptor (beta chain) was identified in a study of T cell repertoires in cytomegalovirus infection. Study details: Indications of both CMV infection and matching HLA type were provided by public TCR beta signatures.

This clonotype was observed many times. Its cognate antigen is unknown. Study-wide results and caveats: CMV-specific TCR beta clonotypes restricted by HLA-C dominated the ex vivo response.

TCRdb analysed the reads with MiXCR anew, one entry per CDR3 protein. The sample holds 230,000 or so distinct CDR3 sequences, more than 15% seen once. J lost 8 bases, V lost 1 base, and 9 bases had no gene match. This CDR3 is built from 16 residues. Germline values: CDR1 SGHVS, CDR2 FNYEAQ. This chain links TRBV7-6 with TRBJ2-1; 9 nucleotides match TRBD2. The sequencing input was CD8+ T cells from PBMCs. This clonotype was sampled from a human donor in good health (CMV status not recorded). Some clones in this sample may be carry-over from other donors' samples. Written as DNA, the CDR3 is TGTGCCAGCAGCTTAGTTTTGGCGGGGGGGCTCTATGAGCAGTTCTTC. It translates to CASSLVLAGGLYEQFF.